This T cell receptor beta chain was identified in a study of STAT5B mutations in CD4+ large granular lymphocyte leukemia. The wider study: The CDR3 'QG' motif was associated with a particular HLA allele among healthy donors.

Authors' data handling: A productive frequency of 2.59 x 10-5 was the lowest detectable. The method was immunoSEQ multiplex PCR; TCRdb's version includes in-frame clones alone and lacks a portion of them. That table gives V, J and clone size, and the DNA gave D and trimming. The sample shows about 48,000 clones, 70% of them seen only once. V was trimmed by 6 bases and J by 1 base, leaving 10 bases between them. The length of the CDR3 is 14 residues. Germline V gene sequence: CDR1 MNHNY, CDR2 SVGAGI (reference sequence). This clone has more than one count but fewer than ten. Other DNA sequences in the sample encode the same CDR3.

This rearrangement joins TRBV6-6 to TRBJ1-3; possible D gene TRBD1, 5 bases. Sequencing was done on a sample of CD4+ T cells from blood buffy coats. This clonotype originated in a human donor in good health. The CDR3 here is CASSPTGSGNTIYF. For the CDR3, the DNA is TGTGCCAGCAGCCCTACAGGTTCTGGAAACACCATATATTTT.